This T cell receptor (beta chain) derives from a study of shared clonotypes between healthy human individuals. V gave up 3 bases and J gave up 8 bases; unmatched junction bases: 5. From germline, CDR1 is ENHRY and CDR2 SYGVKD. The length of the CDR3 is 15 residues. Per sorted-subset replicate PCR, input was roughly 220 ng DNA, representing tens of thousands of T cell genomes. Generated by immunoSEQ multiplex PCR, the TCRdb table keeps only in-frame clones and is missing some. The table shows about 1,900,000 clones, with 85% to 95% occurring only once. Naive CD8 isolation took CD45RO-negative cells positively selected for CCR7 and excluded terminally differentiated effector memory CD45RA+ cells.

This sequence originates from a man aged 18 to 29 in good health. The chain joins TRBV10-3 to TRBJ2-1; the match to TRBD2 covers 12 bases. The source material was naive CD8+ T cells sorted from blood. CDR3 residues: CAISDPSGGGDEQFF. CDR3 nucleotides: TGTGCCATCAGTGACCCTAGCGGGGGGGGCGATGAGCAGTTCTTC.